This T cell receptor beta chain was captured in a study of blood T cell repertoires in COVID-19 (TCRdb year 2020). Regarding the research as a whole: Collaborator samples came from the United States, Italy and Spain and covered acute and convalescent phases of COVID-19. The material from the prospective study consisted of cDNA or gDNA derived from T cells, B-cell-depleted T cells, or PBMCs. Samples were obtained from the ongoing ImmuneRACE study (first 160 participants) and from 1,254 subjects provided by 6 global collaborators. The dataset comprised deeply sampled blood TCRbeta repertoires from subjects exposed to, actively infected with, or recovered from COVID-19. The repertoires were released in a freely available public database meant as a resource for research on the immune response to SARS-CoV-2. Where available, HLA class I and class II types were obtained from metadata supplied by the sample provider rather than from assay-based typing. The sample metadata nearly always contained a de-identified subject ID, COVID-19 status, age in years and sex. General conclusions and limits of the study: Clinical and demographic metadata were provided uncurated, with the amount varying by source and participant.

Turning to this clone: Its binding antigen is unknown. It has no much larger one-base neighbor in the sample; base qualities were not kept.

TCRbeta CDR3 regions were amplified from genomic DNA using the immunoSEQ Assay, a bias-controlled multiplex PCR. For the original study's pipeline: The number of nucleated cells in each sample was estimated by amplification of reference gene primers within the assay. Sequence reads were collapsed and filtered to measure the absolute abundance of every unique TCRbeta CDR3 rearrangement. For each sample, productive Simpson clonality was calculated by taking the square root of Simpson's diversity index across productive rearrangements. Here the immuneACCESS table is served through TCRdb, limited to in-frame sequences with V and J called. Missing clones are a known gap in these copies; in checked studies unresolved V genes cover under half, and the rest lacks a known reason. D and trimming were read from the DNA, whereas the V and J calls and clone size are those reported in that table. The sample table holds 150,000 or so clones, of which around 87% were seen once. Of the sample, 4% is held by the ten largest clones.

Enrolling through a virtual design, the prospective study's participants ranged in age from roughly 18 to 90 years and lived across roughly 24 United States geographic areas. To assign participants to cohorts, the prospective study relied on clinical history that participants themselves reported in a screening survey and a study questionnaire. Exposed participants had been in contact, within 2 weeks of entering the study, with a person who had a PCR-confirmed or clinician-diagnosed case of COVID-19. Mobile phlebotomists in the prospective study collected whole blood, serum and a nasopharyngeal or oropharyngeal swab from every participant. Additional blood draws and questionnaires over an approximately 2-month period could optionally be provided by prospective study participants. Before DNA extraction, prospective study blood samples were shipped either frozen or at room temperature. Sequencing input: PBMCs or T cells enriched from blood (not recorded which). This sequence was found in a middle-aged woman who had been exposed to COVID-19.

The CDR3 corresponds to CATMVQGARSNQPQHF. The DNA sequence is given as TGTGCCACCATGGTACAGGGGGCGCGTAGCAATCAGCCCCAGCATTTT. The chain is assembled from TRBV24-1 and TRBJ1-5, with TRBD1 matching 9 junction bases. The germline V and J ends show losses of 8 bases and 0 bases respectively, and no gene match explains 7 bases of the junction. Its CDR3 holds 16 amino acids, cysteine through phenylalanine. Only the CDR3 DNA stays, 48 bases, in frame from base 1. CDR1 KGHDR and CDR2 SFDVKD were looked up in the germline V gene.